The rows below give T cell receptor beta chains drawn from one sample of a study of T-cell reconstitution after alpha-beta-depleted transplantation in children. MiXCR, run by TCRdb on the PCR reads, gives a single entry per CDR3 protein. The sample includes about 300,000 distinct CDR3 sequences, around a tenth of them seen just once. Sequencing was performed on PBMCs, taken before TCRalphabeta/CD19-depleted stem cell transplant. The receptor set was obtained from a boy in the first two years of life with acute myeloid leukemia, due to receive a stem cell transplant. Both conserved end residues are part of each CDR3. A D gene is named only where the DNA matches it firmly. The size of a clone is reported for some rows only, either as once, few or many, or as a class for expanded clones.

v_call: TRBV15; clone_size: once; j_call: TRBJ2-7; d_call: TRBD1; cdr3_nt: TGTGCCACCGGGGACAGGAGTGTCTCCTACGAGCAGTACTTC; cdr3_aa: CATGDRSVSYEQYF
v_call: TRBV11-2; clone_size: few; j_call: TRBJ1-5; d_call: NA; cdr3_nt: TGTGCCAGCAGCTTAGATGGACGGGCCCCTGCGCAGCCCCAGCATTTT; cdr3_aa: CASSLDGRAPAQPQHF
v_call: TRBV2; clone_size: NA; j_call: TRBJ1-4; d_call: NA; cdr3_nt: TGTGCCAGTCACAGGGAAAGGAAAGAAAAACTGTTTTTT; cdr3_aa: CASHRERKEKLFF
v_call: TRBV27; clone_size: many; j_call: TRBJ2-7; d_call: NA; cdr3_nt: TGTGCCAGCAGTCGATCCGGGCAGCCGGGACACCACGAGCAGTACTTC; cdr3_aa: CASSRSGQPGHHEQYF
v_call: TRBV6-5; clone_size: many; j_call: TRBJ2-2; d_call: NA; cdr3_nt: TGTGCCAGCAGTTCCCCGACAGGACCCACCGGGGAGCTGTTTTTT; cdr3_aa: CASSSPTGPTGELFF
v_call: TRBV11-3; clone_size: many; j_call: TRBJ2-3; d_call: NA; cdr3_nt: TGTGCCAGCAGCGGAGGGACCAGCACAGATACGCAGTATTTT; cdr3_aa: CASSGGTSTDTQYF
v_call: TRBV6-5; clone_size: many; j_call: TRBJ2-5; d_call: NA; cdr3_nt: TGTGCCAGCAGTTACAAAACTTCCCAAGAGACCCAGTACTTC; cdr3_aa: CASSYKTSQETQYF
v_call: TRBV28; clone_size: few; j_call: TRBJ2-7; d_call: TRBD1; cdr3_nt: TGTGCCAGCAGGGCCGAGACAGGGACCTACGAGCAGTACTTC; cdr3_aa: CASRAETGTYEQYF
v_call: TRBV9; clone_size: many; j_call: TRBJ2-2; d_call: NA; cdr3_nt: TGTGCCAGCAGCCCAGCGGGCGGGGAGCTGTTTTTT; cdr3_aa: CASSPAGGELFF
v_call: TRBV5-1; clone_size: few; j_call: TRBJ2-2; d_call: TRBD1; cdr3_nt: TGCGCCAGCAGCTGGGACAGGGGGCACGCCGGGGAGCTGTTTTTT; cdr3_aa: CASSWDRGHAGELFF
v_call: TRBV20-1; clone_size: many; j_call: TRBJ2-7; d_call: TRBD1; cdr3_nt: TGCAGTGCTAGAGAGACAGGGCCCTACGAGCAGTACTTC; cdr3_aa: CSARETGPYEQYF
v_call: TRBV5-5; clone_size: NA; j_call: TRBJ1-2; d_call: NA; cdr3_nt: TGTGCCAGCAGCCCATCCCTCGGTGGCTACACCTTC; cdr3_aa: CASSPSLGGYTF
v_call: TRBV7-3; clone_size: NA; j_call: TRBJ2-7; d_call: TRBD2; cdr3_nt: TGTGCCAGCAGCTTAAGCTCTAGCGGGATGGGATCCCCCTCCTACGAGCATTACTTC; cdr3_aa: CASSLSSSGMGSPSYEHYF
v_call: TRBV7-3; clone_size: NA; j_call: TRBJ2-7; d_call: NA; cdr3_nt: TGTGCCAGCAGCTTAACGAGTAGCGGACGGGGCGAGCAGTACTTC; cdr3_aa: CASSLTSSGRGEQYF
v_call: TRBV19; clone_size: few; j_call: TRBJ1-1; d_call: TRBD1; cdr3_nt: TGTGCCAGTAGCCCCTCCACCGGGACAGGGTTAACTTTCTTT; cdr3_aa: CASSPSTGTGLTFF
v_call: TRBV20-1; clone_size: many; j_call: TRBJ2-1; d_call: TRBD2; cdr3_nt: TGCAGTGCTAGGTCCTTTCGGGAGGGCAATGAGCAGTTCTTC; cdr3_aa: CSARSFREGNEQFF
v_call: TRBV3-1; clone_size: many; j_call: TRBJ2-3; d_call: TRBD1; cdr3_nt: TGTGCCAGCAGCCAAGAACCGCTGACAGGGTTCACAGATACGCAGTATTTT; cdr3_aa: CASSQEPLTGFTDTQYF
v_call: TRBV4-2; clone_size: many; j_call: TRBJ2-5; d_call: TRBD1; cdr3_nt: TGTGCCAGCAGCCAAGACGGGACAGAATTCCCCCACTACTTCCAAGAGACCCAGTACTTC; cdr3_aa: CASSQDGTEFPHYFQETQYF
v_call: TRBV7-3; clone_size: few; j_call: TRBJ2-1; d_call: TRBD1; cdr3_nt: TGTGCCAGCAGCTTTTCCGGACAGGCCAATGAGCAGTTCTTC; cdr3_aa: CASSFSGQANEQFF
v_call: TRBV29-1; clone_size: many; j_call: TRBJ2-5; d_call: TRBD1; cdr3_nt: TGCAGCGTTGAGGGCCCGACAGGGATAGAGACCCAGTACTTC; cdr3_aa: CSVEGPTGIETQYF
v_call: TRBV7-3; clone_size: NA; j_call: TRBJ2-3; d_call: NA; cdr3_nt: TGTGCCAGCAGCTTAAGGCTTGACAGCCGAGATACGCAGTATTTT; cdr3_aa: CASSLRLDSRDTQYF
v_call: TRBV12-3/TRBV12-4; clone_size: many; j_call: TRBJ2-1; d_call: NA; cdr3_nt: TGTGCCAGCAGTTTAATGGGCTACAATGAGCAGTTCTTC; cdr3_aa: CASSLMGYNEQFF
v_call: TRBV12-3/TRBV12-4; clone_size: many; j_call: TRBJ2-2; d_call: TRBD2; cdr3_nt: TGTGCCAGCAGCGGACTAGCAAGGCGAGACGGGGAGCTGTTTTTT; cdr3_aa: CASSGLARRDGELFF
v_call: TRBV30; clone_size: once; j_call: TRBJ1-1; d_call: NA; cdr3_nt: TGTGCCTGGAGTCCAGGGTGGTACACTGAAGCTTTCTTT; cdr3_aa: CAWSPGWYTEAFF
v_call: TRBV12-3/TRBV12-4; clone_size: many; j_call: TRBJ2-7; d_call: NA; cdr3_nt: TGTGCCAGCAGTCCACCCCCCCCAGGGAGACCCTACGAGCAGTACTTC; cdr3_aa: CASSPPPPGRPYEQYF
v_call: TRBV5-6; clone_size: many; j_call: TRBJ2-3; d_call: TRBD2; cdr3_nt: TGTGCCAGCAGCTTGGAGCCTAGCGGGGAACCAGATACGCAGTATTTT; cdr3_aa: CASSLEPSGEPDTQYF
v_call: TRBV28; clone_size: many; j_call: TRBJ1-6; d_call: NA; cdr3_nt: TGTGCCAGCAGTACGACTCCGAATTCACCCCTCCACTTT; cdr3_aa: CASSTTPNSPLHF
v_call: TRBV20-1; clone_size: many; j_call: TRBJ1-2; d_call: TRBD1; cdr3_nt: TGCAGTGCTAGGCTCCGGGACAGGGGCTATGGCTACACCTTC; cdr3_aa: CSARLRDRGYGYTF
v_call: TRBV20-1; clone_size: many; j_call: TRBJ2-3; d_call: NA; cdr3_nt: TGCAGTGCTAGACCCCACGGGGGAACCACAGATACGCAGTATTTT; cdr3_aa: CSARPHGGTTDTQYF
v_call: TRBV27; clone_size: many; j_call: TRBJ1-2; d_call: NA; cdr3_nt: TGTGCCAGCAGACCCCTCGCTCGGTATGGCTACACCTTC; cdr3_aa: CASRPLARYGYTF
v_call: TRBV5-1; clone_size: NA; j_call: TRBJ2-7; d_call: TRBD1; cdr3_nt: TGCGCCAGCAGACAGACCGGGACAGGAGTGGACGAGCAGTACTTC; cdr3_aa: CASRQTGTGVDEQYF
v_call: TRBV7-2; clone_size: NA; j_call: TRBJ2-1; d_call: NA; cdr3_nt: TGTGCCAGCAGCTTAGTGGCTAGCCTCGATGAGCAGTTCTTC; cdr3_aa: CASSLVASLDEQFF
v_call: TRBV7-3; clone_size: many; j_call: TRBJ2-1; d_call: TRBD2; cdr3_nt: TGTGCCAGCAGCACCCACGGACTAGGGGATGAGCAGTTCTTC; cdr3_aa: CASSTHGLGDEQFF
v_call: TRBV7-9; clone_size: many; j_call: TRBJ2-5; d_call: NA; cdr3_nt: TGTGCCAGCAGCTTAGCGGGACTTCCCCAGTACTTC; cdr3_aa: CASSLAGLPQYF
v_call: TRBV28; clone_size: many; j_call: TRBJ2-3; d_call: NA; cdr3_nt: TGTGCCAGCAGTTTAATGGACAGTCCCACAGATACGCAGTATTTT; cdr3_aa: CASSLMDSPTDTQYF
v_call: TRBV20-1; clone_size: few; j_call: TRBJ1-2; d_call: NA; cdr3_nt: TGCAGTGCTGGGTTCCTCCCCGGGACGCTGATGGGCACCTTC; cdr3_aa: CSAGFLPGTLMGTF
v_call: TRBV6-2/TRBV6-3; clone_size: many; j_call: TRBJ2-3; d_call: TRBD2; cdr3_nt: TGTGCCAGCAGCATAGCGGGAGGGCCCCCAGATACGCAGTATTTT; cdr3_aa: CASSIAGGPPDTQYF
v_call: TRBV4-3; clone_size: few; j_call: TRBJ2-2; d_call: TRBD1; cdr3_nt: TGCGCCAGCAGCCAAGGGACAGGGGCCGTGAACACCGGGGAGCTGTTTTTT; cdr3_aa: CASSQGTGAVNTGELFF
v_call: TRBV20-1; clone_size: many; j_call: TRBJ1-2; d_call: NA; cdr3_nt: TGCAGTGCGCCCACCCCAGGGTATGGCTACACCTTC; cdr3_aa: CSAPTPGYGYTF
v_call: TRBV9; clone_size: many; j_call: TRBJ2-3; d_call: TRBD2; cdr3_nt: TGTGCCAGCAGCGGGACTAGCGGGAGGGCAGATACGCAGTATTTT; cdr3_aa: CASSGTSGRADTQYF
v_call: TRBV19; clone_size: many; j_call: TRBJ2-3; d_call: TRBD1; cdr3_nt: TGTGCCAGTAGTAGACAGGGGTCCGTCACAGATACGCAGTATTTT; cdr3_aa: CASSRQGSVTDTQYF
v_call: TRBV29-1; clone_size: many; j_call: TRBJ2-5; d_call: NA; cdr3_nt: TGCAGCGTTAACCCCCCGGGGGCCCAAGAGACCCAGTACTTC; cdr3_aa: CSVNPPGAQETQYF
v_call: TRBV25-1; clone_size: NA; j_call: TRBJ2-7; d_call: NA; cdr3_nt: TGTGCCAGCGGGTGGTCCTCCTACGAGCAGTACTTC; cdr3_aa: CASGWSSYEQYF
v_call: TRBV6-5; clone_size: few; j_call: TRBJ2-7; d_call: NA; cdr3_nt: TGTGCCACCAGTTACTCGGGGGCGGCTACATACGAGCAGTACTTC; cdr3_aa: CATSYSGAATYEQYF
v_call: TRBV29-1; clone_size: many; j_call: TRBJ2-2; d_call: TRBD2; cdr3_nt: TGCAGCGTGGGACTAGAGCAGGCCGGGGAGCTGTTTTTT; cdr3_aa: CSVGLEQAGELFF
v_call: TRBV5-1; clone_size: many; j_call: TRBJ2-7; d_call: TRBD2; cdr3_nt: TGCGCCAGCAGCCCCGAACTAGCGGGGGCCTCCTACGAGCAGTACTTC; cdr3_aa: CASSPELAGASYEQYF
v_call: TRBV28; clone_size: many; j_call: TRBJ2-2; d_call: NA; cdr3_nt: TGTGCCAGCATTAGGTCAACGAACACCGGGGAGCTGTTTTTT; cdr3_aa: CASIRSTNTGELFF
v_call: TRBV7-6; clone_size: NA; j_call: TRBJ2-2; d_call: TRBD1; cdr3_nt: TGTGCCAGCAGCTCAGGACAGGGTTCGGGCACCGGGGAGCTGTTTTTT; cdr3_aa: CASSSGQGSGTGELFF
v_call: TRBV28; clone_size: many; j_call: TRBJ2-3; d_call: TRBD2; cdr3_nt: TGTGCCAGCAGTTTGGACGGGGGGGCGCAGTATTTT; cdr3_aa: CASSLDGGAQYF